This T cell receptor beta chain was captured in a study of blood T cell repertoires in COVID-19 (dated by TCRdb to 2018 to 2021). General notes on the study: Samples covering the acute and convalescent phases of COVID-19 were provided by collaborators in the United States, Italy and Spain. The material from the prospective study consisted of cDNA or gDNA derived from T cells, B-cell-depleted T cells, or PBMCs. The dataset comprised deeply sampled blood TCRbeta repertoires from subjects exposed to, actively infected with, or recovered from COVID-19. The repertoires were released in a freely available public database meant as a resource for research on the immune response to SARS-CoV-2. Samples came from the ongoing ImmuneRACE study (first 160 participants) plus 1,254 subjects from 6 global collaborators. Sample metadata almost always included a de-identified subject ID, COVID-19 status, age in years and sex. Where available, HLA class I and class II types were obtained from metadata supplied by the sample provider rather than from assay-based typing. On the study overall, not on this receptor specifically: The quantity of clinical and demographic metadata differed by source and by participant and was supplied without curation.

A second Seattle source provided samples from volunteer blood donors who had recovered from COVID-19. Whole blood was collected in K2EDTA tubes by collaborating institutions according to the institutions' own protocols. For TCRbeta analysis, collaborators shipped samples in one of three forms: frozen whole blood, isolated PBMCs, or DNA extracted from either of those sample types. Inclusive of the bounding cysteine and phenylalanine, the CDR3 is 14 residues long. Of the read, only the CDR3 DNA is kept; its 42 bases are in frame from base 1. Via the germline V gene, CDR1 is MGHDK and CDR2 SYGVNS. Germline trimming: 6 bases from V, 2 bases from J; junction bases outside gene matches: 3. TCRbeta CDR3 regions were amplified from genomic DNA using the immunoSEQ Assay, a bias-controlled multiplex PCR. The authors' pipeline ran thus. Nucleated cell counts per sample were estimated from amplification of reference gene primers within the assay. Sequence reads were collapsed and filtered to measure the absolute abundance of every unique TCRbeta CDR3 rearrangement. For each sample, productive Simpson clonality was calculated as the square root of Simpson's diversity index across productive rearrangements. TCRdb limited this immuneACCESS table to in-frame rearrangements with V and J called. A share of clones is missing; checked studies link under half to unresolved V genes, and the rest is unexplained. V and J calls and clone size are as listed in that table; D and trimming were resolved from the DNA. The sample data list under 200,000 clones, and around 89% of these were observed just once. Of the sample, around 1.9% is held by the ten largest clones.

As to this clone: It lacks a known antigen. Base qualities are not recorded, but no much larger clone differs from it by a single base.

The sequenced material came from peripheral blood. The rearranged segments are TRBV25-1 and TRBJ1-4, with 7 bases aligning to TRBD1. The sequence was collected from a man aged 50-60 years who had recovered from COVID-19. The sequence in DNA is TGTGCCAGCAGATCGACAGGGACTAATGAAAAACTGTTTTTT. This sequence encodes CASRSTGTNEKLFF.